Each of the 32 T cell receptor beta chains below was sequenced from the same sample in a study of blood T cell repertoires in COVID-19 (dated by TCRdb to 2020 to 2022). The library was produced with the immunoSEQ multiplex PCR assay. This is the immuneACCESS table as TCRdb keeps it, with only in-frame sequences that have V and J called. A part of the clones is gone; compared with another copy, unresolved V genes explain less than half, and the rest is unexplained. Counted in this sample were around 98,000 clones; approximately 90% of them appeared once. Together, the top ten hold 3.5% to 5.5% of the sample. The sequencing sample was made of peripheral blood. These receptors came from a man in his sixties or seventies with acute or convalescent COVID-19.

The genes are TRBV25-1 and TRBJ2-7; possible D gene TRBD2, 5 bases. The germline gives CDR1 MGHDK, CDR2 SYGVNS. The V end lost 10 bases, the J end lost 7 bases, and 20 bases lay between the germline ends. The length of the CDR3 is 13 residues. The CDR3 DNA follows: TGTGCCACCAGCAGCGACTATAGTACGGAGCAGTACTTC. Translating gives CATSSDYSTEQYF.

The V and J genes are TRBV7-2 and TRBJ1-3; 7 nucleotides line up with TRBD1. The CDR3 contains 14 residues. V lost 5 bases and J lost 6; bases outside the gene matches: 7. Germline-derived CDR1 and CDR2 are SGHTA and FQGNSA. CDR3 residues: CASSPGQGENTIYF. CDR3 nucleotides: TGTGCCAGCAGCCCCGGCCAGGGGGAAAACACCATATATTTT.

This clone was detected only once. The chain is built from TRBV18 and TRBJ2-1; 8 positions agree with TRBD2. The germline gives CDR1 KGHSH, CDR2 LQKENI. The CDR3 has 19 amino acids. V lost 3 bases, J lost 0 bases, and 13 bases stayed unmatched. Written as DNA, the CDR3 is TGTGCCAGCTCACCCTCCGTTGGAGCGGGGGTCTCCTCCTACAATGAGCAGTTCTTC. It codes for CASSPSVGAGVSSYNEQFF.

The chain employs TRBV5-6 and TRBJ2-5; possible D gene TRBD2, 7 bases. The germline CDR1 and CDR2 sequences are SGHDT and YYEEEE. The CDR3 extends over 14 amino acids. Trimming took 6 bases from V and 2 from J, leaving 14 bases between them. The CDR3 loop is CASTWGGPQETQYF. The CDR3 DNA reads TGTGCCAGCACCTGGGGGGGGCCACAAGAGACCCAGTACTTC.

The rearrangement joins TRBV5-5 to TRBJ1-1; no definite D call. From germline, CDR1 is SGHKS and CDR2 YYEKEE (reference sequence). This CDR3 region has 14 residues. Trimming took 1 base from V and 1 from J, leaving 8 bases between them. The DNA for the CDR3 is TGTGCCAGCAGCTTGCTGGCAGAGAACACTGAAGCTTTCTTT. Protein: CASSLLAENTEAFF.

The chain employs TRBV7-3 and TRBJ2-2; D might be TRBD1 (6 bases). This CDR3 has 16 amino acids. CDR1 and CDR2 (germline): SGHTA, FQGTGA. The V end lost 5 bases, the J end lost 4 bases, and 17 bases lay between the germline ends. CDR3 coding DNA: TGTGCCAGCAGCCGTCGACAGGTCCGAACCACCGGGGAGCTGTTTTTT. As protein: CASSRRQVRTTGELFF. Looking up the rest from reference TRBV7-3 and TRBJ2-2 gives the full variable domain: GAGVSQTPSNKVTEKGKYVELRCDPISGHTALYWYRQSLGQGPEFLIYFQGTGAADDSGLPNDRFFAVRPEGSVSTLKIQRTERGDSAVYLCASSRRQVRTTGELFFGEGSRLTVL.

The chain employs TRBV19 and TRBJ2-5, with 10 nucleotides matching TRBD2. Germline V gives CDR1 LNHDA, CDR2 SQIVND (reference sequence). The V gene end was trimmed by 5 bases and the J gene end by 5 bases; junction bases not matched to a gene: 11. The CDR3 has 16 amino acids. The CDR3 nucleotides read TGTGCCAGTAGTGCGCGATCTAGCGGGAGAGGGGAGACCCAGTACTTC. Translation gives CASSARSSGRGETQYF.

The CDR3, as DNA: TGCGCCAGCAGCTTGGGACAGGGCTACACCGGGGAGCTGTTTTTT. This sequence encodes CASSLGQGYTGELFF. This rearrangement joins TRBV5-1 to TRBJ2-2; TRBD1 matches 7 bases. From germline, CDR1 is SGHRS and CDR2 YFSETQ. Trimming removed 0 bases from V and 3 bases from J; junction bases left unmatched: 2. This CDR3 has 15 amino acids.

J is TRBJ1-5 and V is TRBV10-3, with TRBD1 as a possible D gene (5 bases). The V and J ends lost 6 bases and 1 base respectively, with 10 bases between them. The CDR3 totals 14 residues. Germline V gene sequence: CDR1 ENHRY, CDR2 SYGVKD. In DNA, the CDR3 is TGTGCCATCAGAGCGGAGGGGAGCAATCAGCCCCAGCATTTT. Amino acids: CAIRAEGSNQPQHF.

The chain is built from TRBV28 and TRBJ2-7; 8 bases are shared with TRBD1. This CDR3 has 14 residues. The V gene end was trimmed by 6 bases and the J gene end by 4 bases; junction bases not matched to a gene: 8. CDR1 is MDHEN, CDR2 SYDVKM, per germline. The CDR3 bases are TGTGCCAGCAGCTCGGACAGGGTAAAGTACGAGCAGTACTTC. It specifies CASSSDRVKYEQYF.

This chain joins TRBV15 and TRBJ2-7; D possibly corresponds to TRBD1 (5 bases). In germline, CDR1 is LNHNV, CDR2 YYDKDF (reference sequence). CDR3 size: 16 residues. V lost 4 bases and J 5 bases, leaving 21 bases between the germline ends. CDR3 protein: CATSTAEGASLHEQYF. CDR3 sequence (DNA): TGTGCCACCAGCACCGCCGAAGGGGCGTCCCTCCACGAGCAGTACTTC. The entire variable domain, with the rest obtained from reference TRBV15 and TRBJ2-7, is as follows: DAMVIQNPRYQVTQFGKPVTLSCSQTLNHNVMYWYQQKSSQAPKLLFHYYDKDFNNEADTPDNFQSRRPNTSFCFLDIRSPGLGDTAMYLCATSTAEGASLHEQYFGPGTRLTVT.

V gene TRBV10-3 combines with J gene TRBJ2-2, with a possible D match to TRBD2 (6 bases). Germline V gene data show CDR1 as ENHRY and CDR2 as SYGVKD. V gave up 11 bases and J gave up 3 bases, with 19 bases separating them. The CDR3 runs 15 residues. The CDR3 DNA sequence: TGTGCCGAGCCCTCGGGCGGGGAGTACACCGGGGAGCTGTTTTTT. Residues: CAEPSGGEYTGELFF.

The chain is built from TRBV15 and TRBJ2-1, with 12 bases aligning to TRBD2. Trimming at V came to 3 bases and at J to 0 bases, leaving 12 bases not matched to a gene. This CDR3 has 20 amino acids. Germline-derived CDR1 and CDR2 are LNHNV and YYDKDF (reference sequence). CDR3 nucleotides: TGTGCCACCAGCAGCAGCTCGGGACTAGCGGGCCTCAGCTCCTACAATGAGCAGTTCTTC. Encoded protein: CATSSSSGLAGLSSYNEQFF.

The chain carries TRBV7-9 and TRBJ2-3, with D uncertain. The CDR3 spans 12 residues. Germline V gene data show CDR1 as SEHNR and CDR2 as FQNEAQ (reference sequence). Trimming took 5 bases from V and 4 from J, leaving 7 bases between them. CDR3 sequence: CASSPLADTQYF. The CDR3 nucleotides read TGTGCCAGCAGCCCCCTTGCAGATACGCAGTATTTT.

The CDR3 sequence is CASNDPPRGPKNTGELFF. For the CDR3, the DNA is TGTGCCAGCAACGATCCTCCAAGGGGGCCTAAGAACACCGGGGAGCTGTTTTTT. The V call is TRBV21-1, the J call TRBJ2-2; the D call TRBD1 from the table was never checked on the DNA. TRBV21-1 is described as a pseudogene. This CDR3 comprises 18 residues.

The chain joins TRBV5-1 to TRBJ2-1, with D uncertain. CDR3 length: 13 amino acids. CDR1 is SGHRS and CDR2 is YFSETQ in the germline V gene. Trimming took off 4 bases at V and 5 bases at J, with 10 bases between the two ends. The CDR3: CASSTDTDNEQFF. The DNA for the CDR3 is TGCGCCAGCAGCACCGACACCGACAATGAGCAGTTCTTC.

V and J are TRBV6-2 or TRBV6-3 and TRBJ1-2; TRBD1 is a possible D gene (6 bases). CDR3 length equals 14 residues. CDR1 and CDR2 from the germline V gene are MNHEY and SVGEGT. The germline V and J ends were trimmed by 6 bases and 8 bases, with 19 bases remaining between them. The CDR3 coding sequence is TGTGCCAGCAGCTCCGGGACACTTAGTGAGGGCTACACCTTC. This encodes CASSSGTLSEGYTF.

The J gene is TRBJ1-5, the V gene TRBV6-1; the D is unclear. V was trimmed by 3 bases and J by 5 bases, leaving 11 bases between them. Germline CDR1 is MNHNS and CDR2 is SASEGT. The CDR3 loop spans 14 amino acids. The CDR3: CASSDVAPDQPQHF. The CDR3 nucleotides read TGTGCCAGCAGTGACGTGGCACCAGATCAGCCCCAGCATTTT.

The rearrangement links TRBV30 to TRBJ1-4, with D perhaps TRBD1 (6 bases). The CDR3 runs to 13 residues. V dropped 3 bases and J dropped 11 bases, with 16 bases sitting between them. Germline V CDR1 and CDR2: GTSNPN, SVGIG (reference sequence). The CDR3, as DNA: TGTGCCTGGAGCCTAAGGGGGGAGGGGAAACTGTTTTTT. Translating gives CAWSLRGEGKLFF.

This chain joins TRBV5-6 and TRBJ1-2; D is undetermined. The CDR3 has 12 residues. CDR1 and CDR2 (germline): SGHDT, YYEEEE. Deletions cut 2 bases from V and 4 bases from J, with 6 bases between. The CDR3 nucleotides read TGTGCCAGCAGCTTTATTTTCTATGGCTACACCTTC. Translating gives CASSFIFYGYTF.

As to this clone: Other DNA sequences in this specimen translate into the identical CDR3. The rearrangement uses TRBV19 and TRBJ1-5; 8 bases match TRBD1. J lost 6 bases, V lost 3 bases, and 7 bases had no gene match. The CDR3 totals 15 residues. CDR1 is LNHDA, CDR2 SQIVND, per germline (reference sequence). The DNA of the CDR3 is TGTGCCAGTAGTATCGGAACAGGGGGTGGTCAGCCCCAGCATTTT. It specifies CASSIGTGGGQPQHF. The variable domain in full, with the rest retrieved from reference TRBV19 and TRBJ1-5, is DGGITQSPKYLFRKEGQNVTLSCEQNLNHDAMYWYRQDPGQGLRLIYYSQIVNDFQKGDIAEGYSVSREKKESFPLTVTSAQKNPTAFYLCASSIGTGGGQPQHFGDGTRLSIL.

This clone was seen only a few times. The V and J genes are TRBV6-1 and TRBJ1-6; TRBD1 matches 10 bases. Germline CDR1 and CDR2: MNHNS and SASEGT. V shed 4 bases and J 14 bases; nucleotides not matched to a gene: 14. The CDR3 has 16 residues. The CDR3 nucleotides are TGTGCCAGCAGTGGGACTAACCGGGACAGGGGTAAGTCCCTCCACTTT. Protein: CASSGTNRDRGKSLHF.

The chain joins TRBV4-2 to TRBJ2-1; TRBD2 aligns across 10 bases. Germline CDR1 is LGHNA and CDR2 is YNFKEQ. This CDR3 contains 17 residues. V lost 1 base and J lost 6; bases outside the gene matches: 9. CDR3 residues: CASSQGVAGGPPNEQFF. As DNA, the CDR3 is TGTGCCAGCAGCCAAGGGGTAGCGGGGGGCCCTCCCAATGAGCAGTTCTTC.

The V gene is TRBV5-1, the J gene TRBJ1-3, with unresolved D. From germline, CDR1 is SGHRS and CDR2 YFSETQ. This CDR3 region has 15 residues. Trimming removed 4 bases from V and 0 bases from J, with 11 bases in between. As DNA, the CDR3 is TGCGCCAGCAGCGCTAGTCGCGGCTCTGGAAACACCATATATTTT. Translating gives CASSASRGSGNTIYF.

With respect to this clone: Relative to the germline gene, one junction end is altered; a read error may explain this. The V call is TRBV7-7, the J call TRBJ2-2; D not certain. Germline V gene data show CDR1 as SSHAT and CDR2 as FNYEAQ (reference sequence). The CDR3 length is 14 residues. The CDR3 loop is CASSLQKNTGELFF. The CDR3 DNA is TGTGCTAGCAGCTTACAGAAAAACACCGGGGAGCTGTTTTTT.

The sample holds one count of this clone. CDR3 DNA sequence: TGTGCCAGCAGCCTAGACAGGGGGCATCACAATGAGCAGTTCTTC. Translated: CASSLDRGHHNEQFF. The chain uses TRBV7-3 and TRBJ2-1; 10 bases are a match to TRBD1. CDR1 is SGHTA and CDR2 is FQGTGA in the germline V gene. The CDR3 consists of 15 residues. V gave up 5 bases and J gave up 5 bases; unmatched junction bases: 6.

The chain employs TRBV3-1 (or the pseudogene TRBV3-2) and TRBJ2-5; D is perhaps TRBD2 (5 bases). Germline V lookup: CDR1 LGHDT, CDR2 YNNKEL (reference sequence). V was pared by 1 base and J by 2 bases, with 14 bases between. This CDR3 has 16 residues. The CDR3 is CASSQAVLAPQETQYF. DNA for the CDR3: TGTGCCAGCAGCCAAGCGGTTCTAGCCCCACAAGAGACCCAGTACTTC.

V is TRBV7-2 and J is TRBJ2-1; 12 bases are shared with TRBD2. CDR1 is SGHTA, CDR2 FQGNSA, per germline. V lost 1 base and J lost 12; bases outside the gene matches: 4. The CDR3 loop spans 14 amino acids. Here the CDR3 DNA reads TGTGCCAGCAGCTTAGGCCTAGCGGGGGGGCTGCAGTTCTTC. Protein product: CASSLGLAGGLQFF.

The J gene is TRBJ2-5, the V gene TRBV7-8; the match to TRBD2 covers 9 bases. With V trimmed by 1 base and J by 7 bases, 1 base remained unmatched. CDR3 size: 13 residues. Germline V gene sequence: CDR1 SGHVS, CDR2 FQNEAQ. In DNA, the CDR3 is TGTGCCAGCAGCTTAGGCGGGGGGGGGACCCAGTACTTC. It yields the protein CASSLGGGGTQYF.

The gene calls are TRBV6-5 and TRBJ2-7; TRBD1 matches at 10 bases. The CDR3 covers 12 residues. J was trimmed by 11 bases and V by 5 bases; bases with no gene match: 6. The germline V gene encodes CDR1 MNHEY and CDR2 SVGAGI. CDR3 DNA: TGTGCCAGCAGTCAGACAGGGGGCGTAGAGTACTTC. Translating it yields CASSQTGGVEYF.

This rearrangement joins TRBV4-1 to TRBJ1-2; no clear D. Germline CDR1 is MGHRA and CDR2 is YSYEKL. The CDR3 runs 13 residues. V lost 1 base and J 6 bases, leaving 9 bases between the germline ends. The CDR3: CASSQGQIDGYTF. CDR3 nucleotide sequence: TGCGCCAGCAGCCAAGGTCAGATCGATGGCTACACCTTC.

The gene calls are TRBV11-2 and TRBJ1-6; no clear D. Trimming pared 2 bases from V and 8 bases from J, leaving 10 bases between. This CDR3 is built from 14 residues. The germline CDR1 and CDR2 sequences are SGHAT and FQNNGV. The CDR3 loop reads CASSLREKDSPLHF. CDR3 DNA sequence: TGTGCCAGCAGCTTAAGGGAGAAGGATTCACCCCTCCACTTT.